This is a list of T cell receptor beta chains from one sample in a study of OX40 agonist ivuxolimab in advanced cancers. Assay: immunoSEQ multiplex PCR; the TCRdb copy retains only in-frame clones and omits some. The table lists 85,000 to 100,000 clones, approximately 85% of them singletons. The input for sequencing was CD4+ or CD8+ T cells sorted from blood, taken in a trial of the OX40 agonist ivuxolimab. The receptor source for this set is an adult with an advanced solid tumor such as melanoma, head and neck, liver or kidney cancer. The CDR3 runs from the conserved cysteine through the conserved F or W. Fields, in order: CDR3 protein, CDR3 DNA, D gene, J gene, clone size, V gene. The D gene is left open where the match is weak. For some rows the clone size is stated as once, few or many, or as a class when expanded; others skip it.

CDR3 protein: CASSLRGLSYNEQFF
CDR3 DNA: TGTGCCAGCAGCCTGCGGGGGCTATCCTACAATGAGCAGTTCTTC
D gene: NA
J gene: TRBJ2-1
clone size: NA
V gene: TRBV11-3

CDR3 protein: CASSIWTVGGYTF
CDR3 DNA: TGTGCCAGTAGTATTTGGACAGTGGGTGGCTACACCTTC
D gene: NA
J gene: TRBJ1-2
clone size: NA
V gene: TRBV19

CDR3 protein: CATSPRQGQDKLFF
CDR3 DNA: TGTGCCACCAGCCCCCGACAGGGGCAAGACAAACTGTTTTTT
D gene: TRBD1
J gene: TRBJ1-4
clone size: NA
V gene: TRBV15

CDR3 protein: CASSSQEGLGNYGYTF
CDR3 DNA: TGTGCCAGCAGTTCCCAGGAGGGTTTGGGAAACTATGGCTACACCTTC
D gene: NA
J gene: TRBJ1-2
clone size: NA
V gene: TRBV6-5

CDR3 protein: CATSNQGSPGELFF
CDR3 DNA: TGTGCCACCAGCAATCAGGGGAGCCCCGGGGAGCTGTTTTTT
D gene: NA
J gene: TRBJ2-2
clone size: NA
V gene: TRBV15

CDR3 protein: CASSQDFPAVLETYEQYF
CDR3 DNA: TGCGCCAGCAGCCAAGATTTTCCAGCGGTTCTCGAGACCTACGAGCAGTACTTC
D gene: NA
J gene: TRBJ2-7
clone size: NA
V gene: TRBV4-3

CDR3 protein: CASSSRSTSGTGELFF
CDR3 DNA: TGTGCCAGCAGCTCCCGCTCGACTAGCGGCACCGGGGAGCTGTTTTTT
D gene: TRBD2
J gene: TRBJ2-2
clone size: once
V gene: TRBV11-2

CDR3 protein: CASSYSIETEAFF
CDR3 DNA: TGTGCCAGCAGTTACTCGATAGAGACTGAAGCTTTCTTT
D gene: NA
J gene: TRBJ1-1
clone size: NA
V gene: TRBV6-6

CDR3 protein: CASSSLGGASYEQYF
CDR3 DNA: TGTGCCAGCAGCTCCCTTGGGGGAGCGTCCTACGAGCAGTACTTC
D gene: NA
J gene: TRBJ2-7
clone size: NA
V gene: TRBV7-2

CDR3 protein: CASSLHGNTEAFF
CDR3 DNA: TGTGCCAGCAGCTTACACGGTAACACTGAAGCTTTCTTT
D gene: NA
J gene: TRBJ1-1
clone size: NA
V gene: TRBV7-3